This T cell receptor (beta chain) was identified in a study of metastatic and nonmetastatic thyroid tumors (dated by TCRdb to 2019 to 2021). General notes on the study: Repertoires from peripheral blood and from tumor or nodule tissue samples of malignant and benign thyroid patients were compared.

The library was built by means of PCR. Sequenced using an Illumina HiSeq 4000. High-throughput sequencing was used to profile the CDR3 region of the TCR beta-chain in every patient. Per the source publication's procedure: CDR3 differences across clinicopathological groups were used to build a classifier for discriminating distant-metastatic papillary thyroid cancer patients. To measure repertoire diversity the researchers used the Shannon index, while the Morisita-Horn index served to gauge how similar the tumor and blood repertoires were. The public reads were quality trimmed at Q25 with fastp and then assembled into clones with MiXCR by TCRdb, keeping productive beta chains. What appears here as the V and J calls and clone size reflects TCRdb's work, not the paper's. In all, the sample holds about 69,000 clones, and around 14% of those were seen once. Of the sample, about 6% falls within the top ten clones.

Overall study results and their limits: In both blood and tumor samples, TCR beta diversity was reported to be significantly higher in malignant tumors than in benign nodules.

No treatment had been received by any patient before thyroid surgery. Patient clinical samples collected from about 2012 to 2019 were retrospectively analysed using T-cell receptor beta sequencing. On this clone itself: Its target antigen remains unknown. A much larger clone is a single base away; this may be a read error.

The germline V gene yields SGHTA for CDR1 and FQGNSA for CDR2. Reading from cysteine to phenylalanine, the CDR3 counts 12 amino acids. Of all the DNA, just the CDR3 is kept, 36 bases in frame from base 1. The trim is 2 bases for V and 10 bases for J, with a gap of 9 bases between the germline ends. The V and J segments used are TRBV7-2 and TRBJ1-5, with TRBD1 as a weak D call on 5 bases. Sequencing used blood. This TCR derives from a male donor with papillary thyroid cancer or a benign thyroid nodule (not recorded which). Some clones in this sample may be carry-over from other donors' samples. The CDR3 reads CASSLLGVPQHF. The sequence in DNA is TGTGCCAGCAGCTTATTGGGGGTCCCCCAGCATTTT.